What follows are 28 T cell receptor beta chains derived from one specimen sequenced in a study of control samples from healthy donors and cancer patients. Sequenced by immunoSEQ multiplex PCR; TCRdb stores in-frame clones only, minus some. Counted here are about 2,000 clones, about 73% occurring once; the ten biggest clones make up 9.5% to 11%. Sequenced sample: formalin-fixed, paraffin-embedded tissue. The receptors here all came from a female donor with lung cancer.

The J gene is TRBJ1-1, the V gene TRBV19; no definite D call. Trimming stripped 5 bases from V and 4 bases from J, with 17 bases between. The CDR3 runs to 15 residues. Germline V gene lookup returns CDR1 LNHDA and CDR2 SQIVND (reference sequence). CDR3 residues: CASSPRVLTTTEAFF. For the CDR3, the DNA is TGTGCCAGTAGTCCGCGGGTTCTTACGACCACTGAAGCTTTCTTT.

This rearrangement joins TRBV5-1 to TRBJ2-1; unclear D gene. The ends were cut back, 0 bases at V and 6 bases at J, with 10 bases in the middle. Germline V gene sequence: CDR1 SGHRS, CDR2 YFSETQ. The length of the CDR3 is 14 residues. In DNA form, the CDR3 reads TGCGCCAGCAGCTTGGAAGGCGCCGGCAATGAGCAGTTCTTC. As protein: CASSLEGAGNEQFF.

This chain uses TRBV19 with TRBJ1-2; D is possibly TRBD1 (5 bases). Between the trimmed V and J ends, which lost 7 bases and 2 bases, there was a span of 11 bases. Germline V lookup: CDR1 LNHDA, CDR2 SQIVND (reference sequence). CDR3 length equals 13 residues. Here the CDR3 reads CASTDNINYGYTF. DNA for the CDR3: TGTGCCAGTACGGACAACATAAACTATGGCTACACCTTC. Full variable domain (rest looked up from reference TRBV19 and TRBJ1-2): DGGITQSPKYLFRKEGQNVTLSCEQNLNHDAMYWYRQDPGQGLRLIYYSQIVNDFQKGDIAEGYSVSREKKESFPLTVTSAQKNPTAFYLCASTDNINYGYTFGSGTRLTVV.

This clone is a singleton in its sample. The rearrangement links TRBV6-5 to TRBJ2-3, with 7 bases matching TRBD2. After removal of 6 bases from V and 3 bases from J, the junction contained 9 bases not matched to a gene. This CDR3 has 15 amino acids. Germline CDR1 and CDR2: MNHEY and SVGAGI. The CDR3 bases are TGTGCCAGCAGACGGGGGGACTTGAGTACAGATACGCAGTATTTT. This translates into CASRRGDLSTDTQYF.

The chain carries TRBV7-3 and TRBJ2-1; TRBD2 matches 11 bases. This CDR3 region has 15 residues. J lost 5 bases, V lost 4 bases, and 4 bases had no gene match. CDR1 and CDR2 (germline): SGHTA, FQGTGA. CDR3 bases: TGTGCCAGCAGCTCTCGACTAGCGGGAAACAATGAGCAGTTCTTC. Protein: CASSSRLAGNNEQFF.

The chain couples TRBV7-8 to TRBJ2-7; D call uncertain. Germline V gene lookup returns CDR1 SGHVS and CDR2 FQNEAQ. With 3 bases removed from V and 1 base from J, the gap between germline ends came to 10 bases. The CDR3 is 14 residues long. The CDR3 DNA reads TGTGCCAGCAGCTTCGGTCAGCCTTCCTACGAGCAGTACTTC. Protein product: CASSFGQPSYEQYF.

The V gene is TRBV13, the J gene TRBJ1-2, with D possibly TRBD1 on 6 matching bases. Germline V gene sequence: CDR1 PRHDT, CDR2 FYEKMQ (reference sequence). CDR3 size: 17 residues. V was clipped by 2 bases and J by 0 bases, with 16 bases between them. The CDR3 loop reads CASSLYPGGGANYGYTF. The CDR3 region has the DNA TGTGCCAGCAGCTTATATCCGGGAGGGGGGGCTAACTATGGCTACACCTTC.

CDR3 bases: TGTGCCAGCGCCATACATGGATATGGCTACACCTTC. It encodes CASAIHGYGYTF. The chain links TRBV2 to TRBJ1-2; D unresolved. Trimming stripped 8 bases from V and 5 bases from J, with 12 bases between. The CDR3 totals 12 residues. CDR1 and CDR2 from the germline V gene are SNHLY and FYNNEI. The full variable domain, completed using reference TRBV2 and TRBJ1-2, is EPEVTQTPSHQVTQMGQEVILRCVPISNHLYFYWYRQILGQKVEFLVSFYNNEISEKSEIFDDQFSVERPDGSNFTLKIRSTKLEDSAMYFCASAIHGYGYTFGSGTRLTVV.

The rearrangement links TRBV6-5 to TRBJ2-5; no definite D call. V was clipped by 0 bases and J by 5 bases, with 10 bases between them. Germline V gene lookup returns CDR1 MNHEY and CDR2 SVGAGI. This CDR3 is built from 14 residues. For the CDR3, the DNA is TGTGCCAGCAGTTACTCGTCGGGCTATGAGACCCAGTACTTC. Protein sequence: CASSYSSGYETQYF.

The rearrangement links TRBV2 to TRBJ1-2; D remains ambiguous. V was cut by 4 bases and J by 8 bases, with 11 bases left in between. Germline V gives CDR1 SNHLY, CDR2 FYNNEI. The CDR3 has 12 residues. The CDR3 loop reads CASSVSNRGYTF. The CDR3 DNA follows: TGTGCCAGCAGTGTTAGTAACCGAGGCTACACCTTC.

The rearrangement links TRBV28 to TRBJ1-1; 11 nucleotides line up with TRBD1. There are 15 residues in the CDR3. The trim removed 5 bases at V and 6 bases at J, leaving 8 bases unmatched. Germline-derived CDR1 and CDR2 are MDHEN and SYDVKM. CDR3: CASSGQGASAAEAFF. In DNA form, the CDR3 reads TGTGCCAGCAGTGGACAGGGGGCCTCGGCTGCTGAAGCTTTCTTT. Drawing the rest from reference TRBV28 and TRBJ1-1, the complete variable domain is DVKVTQSSRYLVKRTGEKVFLECVQDMDHENMFWYRQDPGLGLRLIYFSYDVKMKEKGDIPEGYSVSREKKERFSLILESASTNQTSMYLCASSGQGASAAEAFFGQGTRLTVV.

The chain joins TRBV7-2 to TRBJ1-4, with D possibly TRBD1 on 5 matching bases. V lost 5 bases, J lost 7 bases, and 17 bases lay in between. This CDR3 is 15 amino acids long. Germline V lookup: CDR1 SGHTA, CDR2 FQGNSA. CDR3 coding DNA: TGTGCCAGCAGCGCCTCGGGGCAGAGGGGTGAAAAACTGTTTTTT. This encodes CASSASGQRGEKLFF.

The count of this clone is one. The rearrangement uses TRBV2 and TRBJ2-7, with D uncertain. V dropped 3 bases and J dropped 3 bases, with 3 bases sitting between them. This CDR3 region has 11 residues. Germline-derived CDR1 and CDR2 are SNHLY and FYNNEI. The DNA of the CDR3 is TGTGCCAGCAGTGAGTTCTACGAGCAGTACTTC. This codes for CASSEFYEQYF.

The chain links TRBV6-1 to TRBJ2-6; no clear D. The V gene lost 1 base and the J gene lost 0 bases, with 4 bases spanning the gap. The CDR3 runs to 15 residues. Germline values: CDR1 MNHNS, CDR2 SASEGT. The DNA for the CDR3 is TGTGCCAGCAGTGAAGTCGGCTCTGGGGCCAACGTCCTGACTTTC. Protein: CASSEVGSGANVLTF.

J is TRBJ2-7 and V is TRBV6-2 or TRBV6-3; D remains ambiguous. CDR1 and CDR2 (germline): MNHEY, SVGEGT. The CDR3 extends over 13 amino acids. V gave up 0 bases and J gave up 6 bases, with 9 bases separating them. As DNA, the CDR3 is TGTGCCAGCAGTTACTCGGGCAGGCCCGAGCAGTACTTC. It translates to CASSYSGRPEQYF.

CDR3 sequence (DNA): TGTGCCAGCAGTACTAGCGGGAGCTTATCCAATGAGCAGTTCTTC. Protein sequence: CASSTSGSLSNEQFF. The J gene is TRBJ2-1, the V gene TRBV11-2, with 11 bases identical to TRBD2. V trimming: 6 bases; J trimming: 6 bases; junction bases outside the gene matches: 7. This CDR3 comprises 15 residues. The germline CDR1 and CDR2 sequences are SGHAT and FQNNGV.

This rearrangement joins TRBV3-1 (or the pseudogene TRBV3-2) to TRBJ1-1; D is ambiguous. The V end lost 0 bases, the J end lost 1 base, and 9 bases lay between the germline ends. In germline, CDR1 is LGHDT, CDR2 YNNKEL (reference sequence). This CDR3 spans 15 amino acids. CDR3 sequence (DNA): TGTGCCAGCAGCCAAGAGGGGTCTGCGAACACTGAAGCTTTCTTT. Translated: CASSQEGSANTEAFF.

This clone was found a few times. Other DNA sequences in the sample encode the same CDR3. V usage is TRBV7-2 and J usage is TRBJ1-1; D gene ambiguous. Germline assignment: CDR1 SGHTA and CDR2 FQGNSA. The CDR3 has 14 residues. Trimming removed 3 bases at V and 1 base at J, with 9 bases between. In nucleotides, the CDR3 is TGTGCCAGCAGCTTTCTGATTTCGAACACTGAAGCTTTCTTT. This encodes CASSFLISNTEAFF. Complete variable domain (other parts from reference TRBV7-2 and TRBJ1-1): GAGVSQSPSNKVTEKGKDVELRCDPISGHTALYWYRQSLGQGLEFLIYFQGNSAPDKSGLPSDRFSAERTGGSVSTLTIQRTQQEDSAVYLCASSFLISNTEAFFGQGTRLTVV.

This clone was seen a few times. Here the CDR3 DNA reads TGTGCCAGCAGCCCATCGAGGGTTCCCTTTTACTTC. It yields the protein CASSPSRVPFYF. The chain links TRBV16 to TRBJ2-7, with D perhaps matching TRBD2 (5 bases). This CDR3 comprises 12 residues. Trimming removed 4 bases at V and 13 bases at J, with 17 bases between. Germline CDR1 reads KGHSY; CDR2 reads FQNENV.

The CDR3 here is CASSADLNYGYTF. As DNA, the CDR3 is TGTGCCAGCAGCGCTGATCTCAACTATGGCTACACCTTC. V is TRBV5-5 and J is TRBJ1-2, with D unresolved. The CDR3 has 13 residues. CDR1 and CDR2 (germline): SGHKS, YYEKEE (reference sequence). V was cut by 4 bases and J by 2 bases, with 9 bases left in between.

As for this clone: An end of the junction does not agree with germline; a read error may underlie this. V usage is TRBV3-1 (or the pseudogene TRBV3-2) and J usage is TRBJ1-1; D is perhaps TRBD1 (5 bases). CDR3 size: 14 residues. The germline V gene has CDR1 LGHDT and CDR2 YNNKEL (reference sequence). The CDR3 sequence: CASSQGGIYTEAFF. CDR3 sequence (DNA): TGTGCCAGCAGCCAAGGGGGGATCTACACAGAAGCTTTCTTT.

The V and J genes are TRBV29-1 and TRBJ2-7, with 10 bases lining up with TRBD1. The CDR3 loop spans 13 amino acids. V lost 3 bases, J lost 6 bases, and 5 bases stayed unmatched. Germline CDR1 is SQVTM and CDR2 is ANQGSEA. The CDR3 here is CSVDLRTGGEQYF. For the CDR3, the DNA is TGCAGCGTTGACCTAAGGACAGGGGGCGAGCAGTACTTC.

The chain couples TRBV19 to TRBJ2-1, with D tentatively TRBD1 (6 bases). The V end was cut by 7 bases, the J end by 9 bases, with 16 bases between. This CDR3 contains 13 residues. Looked up from germline, CDR1 is LNHDA and CDR2 is SQIVND (reference sequence). The CDR3: CASTYTGSGEQFF. CDR3 DNA sequence: TGTGCCAGTACCTACACAGGGTCAGGTGAGCAGTTCTTC.

This clone came up once. The CDR3 DNA follows: TGTGCCAGCAGCAAAGGGAAGGGGCGCGCAGATACGCAGTATTTT. It codes for CASSKGKGRADTQYF. The chain links TRBV21-1 to TRBJ2-3; the table's D call of TRBD1 was not tested on the DNA. TRBV21-1 is annotated as a pseudogene. There are 15 residues in the CDR3.

This clone has only a few counts. J is TRBJ2-1 and V is TRBV19; TRBD2 matches at 9 bases. CDR3 size: 15 residues. CDR1 and CDR2 from the germline V gene are LNHDA and SQIVND (reference sequence). The junction had 5 bases not matched to a gene; V was cut back by 2 bases and J by 6 bases. The CDR3 DNA follows: TGTGCCAGTAGTATATTCGCGGGAGGGGGCAATGAGCAGTTCTTC. Its protein product is CASSIFAGGGNEQFF.

The chain joins TRBV9 to TRBJ2-1; D not certain. V lost 0 bases to trimming and J lost 6 bases, with 7 bases between them. CDR1 SGDLS and CDR2 YYNGEE come from the germline V gene. The CDR3 runs to 13 residues. The CDR3 coding sequence is TGTGCCAGCAGCGTAGGACTCCTCAATGAGCAGTTCTTC. It encodes CASSVGLLNEQFF.

The chain links TRBV28 to TRBJ1-5; D unclear. The V gene lost 6 bases and the J gene lost 4 bases, with 10 bases spanning the gap. CDR3 length equals 13 residues. Per the germline V gene, CDR1 is MDHEN and CDR2 is SYDVKM. The CDR3 coding sequence is TGTGCCAGCAGCATAGAGGGTAATCAGCCCCAGCATTTT. It yields the protein CASSIEGNQPQHF.

The chain is built from TRBV7-8 and TRBJ2-5; 12 bases are a match to TRBD2. CDR3 length: 16 residues. Trimming took 2 bases from V and 5 from J; bases not matched to a gene: 6. Germline-derived CDR1 and CDR2 are SGHVS and FQNEAQ. CDR3 sequence (DNA): TGTGCCAGCAGCTTAAATCGACTAGCGGGAGCTGAGACCCAGTACTTC. Translating gives CASSLNRLAGAETQYF. Full variable domain (outside the CDR3, taken from reference TRBV7-8 and TRBJ2-5): GAGVSQSPRYKVAKRGQDVALRCDPISGHVSLFWYQQALGQGPEFLTYFQNEAQLDKSGLPSDRFFAERPEGSVSTLKIQRTQQEDSAVYLCASSLNRLAGAETQYFGPGTRLLVL.